Here is one T cell receptor (beta chain) with its context. Its cognate antigen is unknown. The read terminates 3 residues before the CDR3 end, so the remaining end is supplied by the germline J gene. TCRdb's table, derived via immunoSEQ multiplex PCR, lists solely in-frame clones and lacks some. The sample has about 46,000 clones. Germline lookup yields CDR1 SGHVS and CDR2 FQNEAQ. The CDR3 is 15 residues long. This specimen belongs to a study of T cells in women clearing cervical HPV infection. Study-level information: Blood came at first lesion visit for cases, post-clearance for controls. General study points: A classifier using richness and V gene abundances reached an AUC of 0.83. Controls had more TRBV6-7 (0.16%) than cases (about 0.11%).

This chain uses TRBV7-8 with TRBJ1-4; D might be TRBD1 (5 bases). The sequenced sample consisted of blood buffy coat. This TCR derives from a woman aged 18 to 75 with a cervical HPV16 infection that either progressed to CIN3+ or cleared (not recorded which). The CDR3 region is CASSLGGTGANVLFF. The covered CDR3 bases are TGTGCCAGCAGCTTAGGAGGAACTGGGGCCAACGTA. Full variable domain (missing parts from reference TRBV7-8 and TRBJ1-4): GAGVSQSPRYKVAKRGQDVALRCDPISGHVSLFWYQQALGQGPEFLTYFQNEAQLDKSGLPSDRFFAERPEGSVSTLKIQRTQQEDSAVYLCASSLGGTGANVLFFGSGTQLSVL.